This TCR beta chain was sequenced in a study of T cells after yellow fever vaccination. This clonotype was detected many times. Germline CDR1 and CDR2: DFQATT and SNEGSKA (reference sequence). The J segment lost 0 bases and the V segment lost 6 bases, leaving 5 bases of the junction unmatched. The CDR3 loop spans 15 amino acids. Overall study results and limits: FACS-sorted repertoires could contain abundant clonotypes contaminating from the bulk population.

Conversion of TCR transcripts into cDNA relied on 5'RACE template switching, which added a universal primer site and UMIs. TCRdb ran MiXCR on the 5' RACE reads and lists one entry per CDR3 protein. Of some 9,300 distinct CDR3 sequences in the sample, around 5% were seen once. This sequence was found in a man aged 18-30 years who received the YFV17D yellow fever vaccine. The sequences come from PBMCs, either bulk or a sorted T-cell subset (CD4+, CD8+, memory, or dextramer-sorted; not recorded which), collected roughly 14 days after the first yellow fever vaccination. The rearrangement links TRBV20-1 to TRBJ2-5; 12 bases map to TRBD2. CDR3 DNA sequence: TGCAGTGCGCGAAGACTAGCGGGGGACCAAGAGACCCAGTACTTC. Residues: CSARRLAGDQETQYF.